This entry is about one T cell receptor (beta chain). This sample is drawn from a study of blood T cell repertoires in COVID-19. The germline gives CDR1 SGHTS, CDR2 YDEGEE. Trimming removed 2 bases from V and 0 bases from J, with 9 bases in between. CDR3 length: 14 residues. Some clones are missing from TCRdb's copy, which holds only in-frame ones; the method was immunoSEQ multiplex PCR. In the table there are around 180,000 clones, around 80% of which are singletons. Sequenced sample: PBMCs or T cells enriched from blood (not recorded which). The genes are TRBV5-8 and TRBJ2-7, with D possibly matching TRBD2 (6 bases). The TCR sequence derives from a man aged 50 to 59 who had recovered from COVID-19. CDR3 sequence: CASSFSGSSYEQYF. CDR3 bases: TGTGCCAGCAGCTTTTCCGGGAGCTCCTACGAGCAGTACTTC.